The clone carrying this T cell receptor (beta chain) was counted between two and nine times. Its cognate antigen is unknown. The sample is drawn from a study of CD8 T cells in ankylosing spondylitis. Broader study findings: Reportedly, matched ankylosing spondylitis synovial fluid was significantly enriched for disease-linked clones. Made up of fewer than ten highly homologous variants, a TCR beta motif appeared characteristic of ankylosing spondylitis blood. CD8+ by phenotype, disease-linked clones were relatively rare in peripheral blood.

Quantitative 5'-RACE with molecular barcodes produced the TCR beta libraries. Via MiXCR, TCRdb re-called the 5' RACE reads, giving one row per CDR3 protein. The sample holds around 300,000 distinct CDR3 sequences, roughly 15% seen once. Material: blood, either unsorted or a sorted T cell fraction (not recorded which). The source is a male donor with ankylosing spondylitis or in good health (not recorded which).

The DNA of the CDR3 is TGCAGTGCTAGAGAAATCGAGGGTGGCTACACCTTC. Encoded protein: CSAREIEGGYTF. The V gene is TRBV20-1, the J gene TRBJ1-2, with no clear D. Trimming cost V 0 bases and J 7 bases, with 9 bases left between them. Germline CDR1 is DFQATT and CDR2 is SNEGSKA (reference sequence). The CDR3 runs 12 residues.